The clone carrying this T cell receptor (beta chain) came up many times. This entry is derived from a study of human T cells and chemical hapten exposure. Noted time point: patch test 1, 2 weeks after DPC sensitization. Treatment noted: therapeutic diphenylcyclopropenone sensitization with weekly scalp DPC. Via MiXCR, TCRdb re-called the RACE reads, giving one row per CDR3 protein. Found here are about 83,000 distinct CDR3 sequences, around 7.8% of them singletons; the top ten hold roughly 1.4%. There are 13 residues in the CDR3. The V end was cut by 2 bases, the J end by 7 bases, with 12 bases between. The germline CDR1 and CDR2 sequences are SGHRS and YFSETQ.

V and J are TRBV5-1 and TRBJ2-5, with D tentatively TRBD1 (6 bases). The clonotype originates from a woman aged 25-40 years with alopecia areata. Some clones in this sample may be carry-over from other donors' samples. The specimen comprised whole blood, sampled in connection with sensitization to the hapten diphenylcyclopropenone (DPC). CDR3 sequence: CASSLDRLGTQYF. The CDR3 bases are TGCGCCAGCAGCTTAGACAGGCTGGGGACCCAGTACTTC. Using reference TRBV5-1 and TRBJ2-5 for the parts outside the CDR3, the full variable domain is KAGVTQTPRYLIKTRGQQVTLSCSPISGHRSVSWYQQTPGQGLQFLFEYFSETQRNKGNFPGRFSGRQFSNSRSEMNVSTLELGDSALYLCASSLDRLGTQYFGPGTRLLVL.